This T cell receptor beta chain was recovered during a study of T cells in Graves' hyperthyroidism and ophthalmopathy. RNA transcripts provided the source from which TCR beta CDR3 regions were amplified. The HTBI primer set was used in a first-round RT-PCR of the TCR CDR3. MiXCR, applied by TCRdb to the multiplex PCR reads, yields one record per CDR3 protein. This table has 550,000 to 850,000 distinct CDR3 sequences, roughly a sixth appearing once. Ahead of any ophthalmopathy symptoms, the blood sample was obtained at the first diagnosis of hyperthyroidism. Study-wide points: Blood also held most thyroid clonotypes expanded beyond 0.001. Ophthalmopathy and stable hyperthyroidism were separated by a 13 V-J model.

Trimming removed 6 bases from V and 3 bases from J, with 26 bases in between. There are 19 residues in the CDR3. Per germline, CDR1 MNHEY and CDR2 SMNVEV (reference sequence). This clonotype was counted ten times or more. Its antigen is unidentified. Material: blood. The origin of this receptor is a woman in her forties or fifties with Graves' hyperthyroidism that later progressed to Graves' ophthalmopathy. J is TRBJ2-2 and V is TRBV27, with D possibly matching TRBD1 (5 bases). CDR3 sequence reads: CASSPGMGQIKGDTGELFF. The CDR3 nucleotides are TGTGCCAGCAGCCCCGGTATGGGCCAAATAAAAGGGGACACCGGGGAGCTGTTTTTT.